Presented here are 8 T cell receptor beta chains from one specimen sequenced in a study of response to subunit inactivated influenza vaccine. TCRdb re-derived calls from the RT-PCR reads in MiXCR, one entry per CDR3 protein. Of under 550,000 distinct CDR3 sequences in the sample, roughly 7.6% are singletons; the top ten hold around 13%. The source material was PBMCs from blood, sampled around 25 months after vaccination. These receptors were collected from a man between 50 and 75 years old who received an inactivated influenza vaccine.

This clonotype was seen a few times. CDR3 protein: CASSQERGHNQPQHF. The CDR3 nucleotides are TGTGCCAGCAGCCAAGAACGGGGACACAATCAGCCCCAGCATTTT. The chain employs TRBV4-2 and TRBJ1-5; D may be TRBD1 (6 bases). The CDR3 is 15 amino acids. Trimming cost V 0 bases and J 3 bases, with 9 bases left between them. CDR1 and CDR2 from the germline V gene are LGHNA and YNFKEQ.

This clonotype has a handful of counts. The rearrangement joins TRBV5-1 to TRBJ2-2, with D perhaps TRBD2 (6 bases). Trimming stripped 3 bases from V and 2 bases from J, with 17 bases between. This CDR3 has 17 amino acids. CDR1 is SGHRS and CDR2 is YFSETQ in the germline V gene. For the CDR3, the DNA is TGCGCCAGCAGCTCCGTCCTAGCGCTCCTTAACACCGGGGAGCTGTTTTTT. Residues: CASSSVLALLNTGELFF.

The V call is TRBV20-1, the J call TRBJ1-2; D is possibly TRBD1 (5 bases). The CDR3 consists of 12 residues. V lost 6 bases and J lost 2, with 10 bases in between. Germline loops: CDR1 DFQATT, CDR2 SNEGSKA (reference sequence). The CDR3 here is CSAQDNNYGYTF. In DNA form, the CDR3 reads TGCAGTGCCCAGGACAACAACTATGGCTACACCTTC.

This clonotype was detected a few times. The rearrangement links TRBV12-3 or TRBV12-4 to TRBJ2-7, with TRBD1 identical over 8 bases. The CDR3 covers 15 residues. J lost 6 bases, V lost 1 base, and 8 bases had no gene match. The CDR3 sequence is CASSLVLWQGAEQYF. The DNA for the CDR3 is TGTGCCAGCAGTTTAGTTTTATGGCAGGGGGCCGAGCAGTACTTC.

This clonotype has ten or more counts. The chain couples TRBV12-3 or TRBV12-4 to TRBJ2-3; either TRBD1 or TRBD2 may supply D (5 bases each). Trimming stripped 6 bases from V and 8 bases from J, with 18 bases between. This CDR3 spans 14 amino acids. The CDR3 sequence is CASSPVIPGTTQYF. Written as DNA, the CDR3 is TGTGCCAGCAGCCCTGTAATCCCCGGGACTACGCAGTATTTT.

The sample holds a few counts of this clonotype. The chain has TRBV20-1 and TRBJ2-5; possible D gene TRBD1, 6 bases. V lost 3 bases and J lost 0, with 14 bases in between. The V gene's germline CDR1 is DFQATT and CDR2 SNEGSKA (reference sequence). The CDR3 consists of 15 residues. In DNA, the CDR3 is TGCAGTGCTAGGTCCAGGGGTTGGTACCAAGAGACCCAGTACTTC. This gives the protein CSARSRGWYQETQYF.

The gene calls are TRBV10-3 and TRBJ2-7; maybe TRBD2 (5 bases). Between the trimmed V and J ends, which lost 5 bases and 4 bases, there was a span of 12 bases. Germline lookup yields CDR1 ENHRY and CDR2 SYGVKD. The CDR3 has 13 residues. DNA of the CDR3: TGTGCCATCAGTCGCGACGGGATTTACGAGCAGTACTTC. It translates to CAISRDGIYEQYF.

This clonotype was recorded a few times. The CDR3 DNA sequence: TGTGCCAGCAGCCAGGGACAGGGGTATTATCGGGACAATGAGCAGTTCTTC. Protein sequence: CASSQGQGYYRDNEQFF. This chain connects TRBV14 to TRBJ2-1; TRBD1 agrees at 10 bases. The ends lost 3 bases at V and 5 bases at J; junction bases unmatched: 10. The CDR3 covers 17 residues. Germline CDR1 SGHDN, CDR2 FVKESK.